These 15 T cell receptor beta chains share one sample of origin, sequenced in a study of blood T cell repertoires in COVID-19. Sequencing used immunoSEQ multiplex PCR; TCRdb keeps in-frame clones, though not all of them. The repertoire holds 150,000 to 200,000 clones, 87% seen once, with about 5% in the top ten. Sequencing used peripheral blood. These TCRs come from a human donor in a cohort sampled during active COVID-19.

This clone was seen more than once but under ten times. V and J are TRBV30 and TRBJ2-2; perhaps TRBD2 as D (6 bases). The CDR3 length is 14 residues. Germline V gene sequence: CDR1 GTSNPN, CDR2 SVGIG (reference sequence). Trimming removed 1 base at V and 1 base at J, with 7 bases between. CDR3 nucleotides: TGTGCCTGGAGTGGACTAGGGAACACCGGGGAGCTGTTTTTT. It translates to CAWSGLGNTGELFF.

The chain joins TRBV5-1 to TRBJ2-1; 8 bases fit TRBD2. Germline CDR1 is SGHRS and CDR2 is YFSETQ. Germline trimming cut 0 bases from V and 10 bases from J; bases unmatched to any gene: 18. This CDR3 comprises 18 residues. The CDR3 reads CASSLALTSASVRVEQFF. The CDR3 region has the DNA TGCGCCAGCAGCTTGGCCTTGACTAGCGCTTCTGTACGGGTGGAGCAGTTCTTC.

The chain has TRBV9 and TRBJ1-1, with D possibly TRBD1 on 6 matching bases. The CDR3 runs to 16 residues. CDR1 is SGDLS and CDR2 is YYNGEE in the germline V gene. Trimming left V 3 bases short and J 5 bases short, with 20 bases between. The CDR3 reads CASSAGGRGAETEAFF. As DNA, the CDR3 is TGTGCCAGCAGCGCTGGAGGGCGGGGGGCAGAGACTGAAGCTTTCTTT.

This chain joins TRBV6-6 and TRBJ2-1; TRBD2 aligns across 11 bases. CDR1 MNHNY and CDR2 SVGAGI come from the germline V gene (reference sequence). This CDR3 is built from 17 residues. V lost 5 bases, J lost 4 bases, and 10 bases stayed unmatched. In nucleotides, the CDR3 is TGTGCCAGCAGTCGTACCGGGACTAGCGGCATTTACAATGAGCAGTTCTTC. Translating it yields CASSRTGTSGIYNEQFF.

The chain joins TRBV5-1 to TRBJ2-1, with 13 bases identical to TRBD2. With 4 bases clipped from V and 1 base from J, the junction kept 11 bases outside the gene matches. The germline V gene encodes CDR1 SGHRS and CDR2 YFSETQ. The length of the CDR3 is 19 residues. The CDR3 region is CASSPSTTSGRPSYNEQFF. CDR3 DNA: TGCGCCAGCAGCCCCTCTACGACTAGCGGGAGGCCATCCTACAATGAGCAGTTCTTC.

This chain uses TRBV5-4 with TRBJ1-2; 9 bases line up with TRBD1. The germline V gene encodes CDR1 SGHNT and CDR2 YYREEE (reference sequence). The CDR3 has 16 residues. V gave up 3 bases and J gave up 4 bases; unmatched junction bases: 10. DNA of the CDR3: TGTGCCAGCAGCTATCCGGGACAGGGAAAATTCTATGGCTACACCTTC. Encoded protein: CASSYPGQGKFYGYTF.

This clone was observed a few times. The V gene is TRBV19, the J gene TRBJ1-5, with a weak D call TRBD1 (6 bases). V was trimmed by 6 bases and J by 2 bases, leaving 14 bases between them. Germline values: CDR1 LNHDA, CDR2 SQIVND (reference sequence). There are 15 residues in the CDR3. The CDR3 nucleotides are TGTGCCAGTAGCACAGGGCTAGGGGGCAATCAGCCCCAGCATTTT. This sequence encodes CASSTGLGGNQPQHF.

V usage is TRBV6-1 and J usage is TRBJ2-7; 9 nucleotides match TRBD1. Germline V gives CDR1 MNHNS, CDR2 SASEGT. V was pared by 3 bases and J by 2 bases, with 5 bases of the junction left unmatched. This CDR3 has 15 residues. In DNA, the CDR3 is TGTGCCAGCAGTGAGTTCGGGACAGGGCCCTACGAGCAGTACTTC. It translates to CASSEFGTGPYEQYF.

V is TRBV28 and J is TRBJ1-5, with D uncertain. This CDR3 has 13 amino acids. Germline loops: CDR1 MDHEN, CDR2 SYDVKM. The V end was cut by 6 bases, the J end by 5 bases, with 11 bases between. The CDR3 spells CASRPPVDQPQHF. The CDR3 DNA follows: TGTGCCAGCAGACCCCCGGTTGATCAGCCCCAGCATTTT. The entire variable domain, with the rest obtained from reference TRBV28 and TRBJ1-5, is as follows: DVKVTQSSRYLVKRTGEKVFLECVQDMDHENMFWYRQDPGLGLRLIYFSYDVKMKEKGDIPEGYSVSREKKERFSLILESASTNQTSMYLCASRPPVDQPQHFGDGTRLSIL.

The J gene is TRBJ2-7, the V gene TRBV6-6, with a weak D call TRBD1 (6 bases). Trimming pared 7 bases from V and 0 bases from J, leaving 7 bases between. Per the germline V gene, CDR1 is MNHNY and CDR2 is SVGAGI (reference sequence). The CDR3 has 12 amino acids. The CDR3 loop reads CASMDSSYEQYF. The CDR3 DNA reads as TGTGCCAGCATGGACAGCTCCTACGAGCAGTACTTC.

The J gene is TRBJ2-1, the V gene TRBV7-2; D not resolved. The germline CDR1 and CDR2 sequences are SGHTA and FQGNSA. Trimming stripped 6 bases from V and 6 bases from J, with 12 bases between. The CDR3 spans 13 residues. The CDR3 coding sequence is TGTGCCAGCAGTCTAGTCACTGGCAATGAGCAGTTCTTC. Translated, it gives CASSLVTGNEQFF.

V gene TRBV3-1 (or the pseudogene TRBV3-2) combines with J gene TRBJ2-7; tentative D call: TRBD1 (7 bases). Germline V gene sequence: CDR1 LGHDT, CDR2 YNNKEL (reference sequence). This CDR3 contains 13 residues. The V gene lost 4 bases and the J gene lost 7 bases, with 14 bases spanning the gap. The CDR3 here is CASSRRDSREQYF. CDR3 bases: TGTGCCAGCAGCCGGAGGGACAGCCGAGAGCAGTACTTC.

The chain employs TRBV7-3 and TRBJ1-3, with TRBD1 identical over 8 bases. J was trimmed by 4 bases and V by 6 bases; bases with no gene match: 8. CDR1 and CDR2 from the germline V gene are SGHTA and FQGTGA. This CDR3 region has 15 residues. The CDR3, as DNA: TGTGCCAGCAGTCAGGACAGGGCGGGAGGAAACACCATATATTTT. This translates into CASSQDRAGGNTIYF.

This chain uses TRBV7-9 with TRBJ2-7, with 7 bases fitting TRBD1. With 2 bases clipped from V and 4 bases from J, the junction kept 5 bases outside the gene matches. CDR1 is SEHNR, CDR2 FQNEAQ, per germline (reference sequence). The CDR3 is made up of 14 amino acids. DNA for the CDR3: TGTGCCAGCAGCTTAAAGGGGGCTGGGTACGAGCAGTACTTC. Translating it yields CASSLKGAGYEQYF.

The genes are TRBV27 and TRBJ1-2, with D perhaps TRBD1 (6 bases). This CDR3 region has 15 residues. The ends were cut back, 5 bases at V and 4 bases at J, with 17 bases in the middle. Germline V lookup: CDR1 MNHEY, CDR2 SMNVEV (reference sequence). CDR3: CASSPVIGTFYGYTF. The DNA for the CDR3 is TGTGCCAGCAGTCCTGTTATCGGGACATTCTATGGCTACACCTTC.